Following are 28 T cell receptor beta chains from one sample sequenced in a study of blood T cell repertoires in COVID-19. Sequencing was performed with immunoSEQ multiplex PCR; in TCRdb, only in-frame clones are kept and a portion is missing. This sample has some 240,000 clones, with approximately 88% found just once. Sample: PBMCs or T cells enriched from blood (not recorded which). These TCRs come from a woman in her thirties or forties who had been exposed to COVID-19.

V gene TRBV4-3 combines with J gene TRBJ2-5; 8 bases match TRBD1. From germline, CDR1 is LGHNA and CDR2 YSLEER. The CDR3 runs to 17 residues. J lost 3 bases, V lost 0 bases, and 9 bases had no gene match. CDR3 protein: CASSQDPSQGAEETQYF. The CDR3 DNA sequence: TGCGCCAGCAGCCAAGATCCCAGTCAGGGGGCCGAAGAGACCCAGTACTTC.

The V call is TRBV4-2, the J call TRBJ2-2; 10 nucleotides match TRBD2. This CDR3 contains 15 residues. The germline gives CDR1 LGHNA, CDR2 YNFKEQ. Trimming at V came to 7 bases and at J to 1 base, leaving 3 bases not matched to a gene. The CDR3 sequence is CASKWTSGNTGELFF. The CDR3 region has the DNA TGTGCCAGCAAGTGGACTAGCGGGAACACCGGGGAGCTGTTTTTT.

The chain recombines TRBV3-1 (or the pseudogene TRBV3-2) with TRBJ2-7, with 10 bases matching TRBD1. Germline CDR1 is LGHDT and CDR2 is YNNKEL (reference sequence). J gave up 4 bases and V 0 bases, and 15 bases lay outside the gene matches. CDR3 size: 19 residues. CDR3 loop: CASSQEWGQGTYQSYEQYF. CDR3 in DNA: TGTGCCAGCAGCCAAGAATGGGGACAGGGGACATACCAATCATACGAGCAGTACTTC.

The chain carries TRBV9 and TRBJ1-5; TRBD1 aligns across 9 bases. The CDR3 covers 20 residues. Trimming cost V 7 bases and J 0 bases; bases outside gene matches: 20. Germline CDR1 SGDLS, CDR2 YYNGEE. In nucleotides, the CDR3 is TGTGCCAGCGTCTGGGTAGTTCAGGACAGGGGCTTCTATAGCAATCAGCCCCAGCATTTT. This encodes CASVWVVQDRGFYSNQPQHF.

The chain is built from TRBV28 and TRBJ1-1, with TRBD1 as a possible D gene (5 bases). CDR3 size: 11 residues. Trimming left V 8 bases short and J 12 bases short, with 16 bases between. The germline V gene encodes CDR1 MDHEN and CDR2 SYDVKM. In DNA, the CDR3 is TGTGCCAGCTACCAGGGAAAGGGTACTTTCTTT. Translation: CASYQGKGTFF.

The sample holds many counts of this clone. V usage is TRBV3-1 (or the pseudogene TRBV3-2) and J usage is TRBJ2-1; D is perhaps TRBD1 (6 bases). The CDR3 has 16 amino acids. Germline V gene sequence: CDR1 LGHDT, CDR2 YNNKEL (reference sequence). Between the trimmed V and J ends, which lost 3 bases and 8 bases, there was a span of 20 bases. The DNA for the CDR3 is TGTGCCAGCAGCCAGTCGCTTGGGACACCGTCGTATGAGCAGTTCTTC. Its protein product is CASSQSLGTPSYEQFF.

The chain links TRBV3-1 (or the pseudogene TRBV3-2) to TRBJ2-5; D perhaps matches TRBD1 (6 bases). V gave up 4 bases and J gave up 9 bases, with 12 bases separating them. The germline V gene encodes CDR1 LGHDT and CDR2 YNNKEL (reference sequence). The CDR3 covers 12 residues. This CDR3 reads CASSLDSPAQYF. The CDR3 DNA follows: TGTGCCAGCAGCCTGGACAGCCCGGCCCAGTACTTC.

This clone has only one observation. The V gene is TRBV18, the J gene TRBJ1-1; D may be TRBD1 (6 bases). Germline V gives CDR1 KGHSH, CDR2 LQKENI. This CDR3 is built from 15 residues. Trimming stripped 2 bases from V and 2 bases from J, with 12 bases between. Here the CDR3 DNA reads TGTGCCAGCTCACCAGGGATGGGGGCTAACACTGAAGCTTTCTTT. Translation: CASSPGMGANTEAFF. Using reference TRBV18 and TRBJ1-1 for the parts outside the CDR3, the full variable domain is NAGVMQNPRHLVRRRGQEARLRCSPMKGHSHVYWYRQLPEEGLKFMVYLQKENIIDESGMPKERFSAEFPKEGPSILRIQQVVRGDSAAYFCASSPGMGANTEAFFGQGTRLTVV.

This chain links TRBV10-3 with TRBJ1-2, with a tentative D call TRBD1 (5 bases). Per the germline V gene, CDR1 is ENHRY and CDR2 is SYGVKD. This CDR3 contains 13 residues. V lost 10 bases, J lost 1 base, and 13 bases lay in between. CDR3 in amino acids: CATLAGGNYGYTF. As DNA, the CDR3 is TGTGCCACCCTCGCGGGGGGTAACTATGGCTACACCTTC.

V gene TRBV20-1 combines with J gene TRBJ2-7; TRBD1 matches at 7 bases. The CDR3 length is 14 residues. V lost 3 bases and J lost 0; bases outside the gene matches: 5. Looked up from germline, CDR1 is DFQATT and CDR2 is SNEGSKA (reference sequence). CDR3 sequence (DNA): TGCAGTGCTAGTTTAGGGGGCCACTCCTACGAGCAGTACTTC. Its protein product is CSASLGGHSYEQYF.

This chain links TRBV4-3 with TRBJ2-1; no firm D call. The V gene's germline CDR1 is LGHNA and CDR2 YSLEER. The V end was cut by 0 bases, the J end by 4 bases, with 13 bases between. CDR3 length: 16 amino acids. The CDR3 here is CASSQEWAAVYNEQFF. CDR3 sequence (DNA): TGCGCCAGCAGCCAAGAGTGGGCAGCAGTTTACAATGAGCAGTTCTTC.

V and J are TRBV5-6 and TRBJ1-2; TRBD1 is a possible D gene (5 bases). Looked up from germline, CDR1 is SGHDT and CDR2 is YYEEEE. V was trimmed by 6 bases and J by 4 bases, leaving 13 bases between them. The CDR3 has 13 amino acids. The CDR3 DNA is TGTGCCAGCACCGGGGGGATGGCCTATGGCTACACCTTC. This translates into CASTGGMAYGYTF.

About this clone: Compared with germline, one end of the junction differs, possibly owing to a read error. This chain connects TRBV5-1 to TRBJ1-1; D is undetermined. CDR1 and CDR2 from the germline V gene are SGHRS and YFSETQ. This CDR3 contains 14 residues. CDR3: CASSPSSMNTEAFF. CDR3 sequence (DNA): TGTGCCAGCAGCCCAAGTAGCATGAACACTGAAGCTTTCTTT.

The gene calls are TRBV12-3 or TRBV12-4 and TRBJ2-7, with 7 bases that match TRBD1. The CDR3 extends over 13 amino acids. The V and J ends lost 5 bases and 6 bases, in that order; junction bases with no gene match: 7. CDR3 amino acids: CASSPTGSGEQYV. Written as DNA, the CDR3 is TGTGCCAGCAGTCCGACAGGGTCGGGCGAGCAGTACGTC.

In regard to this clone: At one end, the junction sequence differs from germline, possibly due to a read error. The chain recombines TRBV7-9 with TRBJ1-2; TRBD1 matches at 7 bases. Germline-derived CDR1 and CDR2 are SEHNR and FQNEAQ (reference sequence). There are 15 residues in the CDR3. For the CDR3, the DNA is TGTGCCAGCAGTTTAACAGGGGTACCTAACTATGACTACACCTTC. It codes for CASSLTGVPNYDYTF.

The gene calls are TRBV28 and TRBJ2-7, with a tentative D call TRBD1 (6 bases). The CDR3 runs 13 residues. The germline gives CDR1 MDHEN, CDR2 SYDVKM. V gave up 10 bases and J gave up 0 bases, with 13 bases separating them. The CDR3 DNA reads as TGTGCCATCGACGGGACATACTCCTACGAGCAGTACTTC. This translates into CAIDGTYSYEQYF. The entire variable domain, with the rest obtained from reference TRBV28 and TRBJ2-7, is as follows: DVKVTQSSRYLVKRTGEKVFLECVQDMDHENMFWYRQDPGLGLRLIYFSYDVKMKEKGDIPEGYSVSREKKERFSLILESASTNQTSMYLCAIDGTYSYEQYFGPGTRLTVT.

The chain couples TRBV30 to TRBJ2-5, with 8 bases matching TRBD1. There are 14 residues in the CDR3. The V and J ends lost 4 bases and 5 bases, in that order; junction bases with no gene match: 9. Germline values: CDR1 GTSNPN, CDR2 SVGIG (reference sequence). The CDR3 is CAWNRGRGEETQYF. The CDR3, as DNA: TGTGCCTGGAACAGGGGGAGAGGAGAGGAGACCCAGTACTTC.

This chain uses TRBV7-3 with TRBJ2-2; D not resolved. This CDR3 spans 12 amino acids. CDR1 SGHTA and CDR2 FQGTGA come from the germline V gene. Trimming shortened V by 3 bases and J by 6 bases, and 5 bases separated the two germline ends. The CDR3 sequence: CASSFYAGELFF. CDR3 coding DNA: TGTGCCAGCAGCTTTTATGCCGGGGAGCTGTTTTTT.

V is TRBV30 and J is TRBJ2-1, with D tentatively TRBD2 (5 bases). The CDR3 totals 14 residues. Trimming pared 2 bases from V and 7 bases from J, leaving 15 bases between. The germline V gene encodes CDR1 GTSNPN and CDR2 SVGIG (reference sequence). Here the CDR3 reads CAWSPGYGANEQFF. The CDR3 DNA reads TGTGCCTGGAGTCCGGGGTACGGAGCGAATGAGCAGTTCTTC.

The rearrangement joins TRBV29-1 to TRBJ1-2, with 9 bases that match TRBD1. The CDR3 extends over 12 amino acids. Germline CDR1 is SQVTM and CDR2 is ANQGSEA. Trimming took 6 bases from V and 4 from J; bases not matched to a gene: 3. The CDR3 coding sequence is TGCAGCGTGGGACAGGGACTCTATGGCTACACCTTC. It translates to CSVGQGLYGYTF.

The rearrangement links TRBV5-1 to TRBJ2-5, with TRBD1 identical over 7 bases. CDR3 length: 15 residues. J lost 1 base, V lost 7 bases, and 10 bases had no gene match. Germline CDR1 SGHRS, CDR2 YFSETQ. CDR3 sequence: CASQALRTGQETQYF. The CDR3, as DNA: TGCGCCAGCCAAGCCCTAAGGACAGGCCAAGAGACCCAGTACTTC.

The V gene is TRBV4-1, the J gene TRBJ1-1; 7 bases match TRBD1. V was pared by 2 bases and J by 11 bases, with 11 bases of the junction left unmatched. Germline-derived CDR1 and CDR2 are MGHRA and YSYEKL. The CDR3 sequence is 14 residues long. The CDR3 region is CASSQTGQFRDAFF. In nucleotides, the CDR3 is TGCGCCAGCAGCCAAACGGGACAGTTCCGGGACGCTTTCTTT.

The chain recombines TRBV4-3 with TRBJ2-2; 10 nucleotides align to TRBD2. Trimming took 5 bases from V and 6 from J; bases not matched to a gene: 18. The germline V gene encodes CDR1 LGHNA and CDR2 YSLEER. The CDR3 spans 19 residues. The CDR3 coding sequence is TGCGCCAGCAGCTACCAAATACCTAGCGGGAGATTGTTGGCCGGGGAGCTGTTTTTT. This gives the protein CASSYQIPSGRLLAGELFF.

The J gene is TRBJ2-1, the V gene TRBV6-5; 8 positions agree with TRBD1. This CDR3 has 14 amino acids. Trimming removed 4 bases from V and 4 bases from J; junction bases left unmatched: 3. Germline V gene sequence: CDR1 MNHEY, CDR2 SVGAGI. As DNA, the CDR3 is TGTGCCAGCAGTTTCCGGGACAGGTACAATGAGCAGTTCTTC. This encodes CASSFRDRYNEQFF.

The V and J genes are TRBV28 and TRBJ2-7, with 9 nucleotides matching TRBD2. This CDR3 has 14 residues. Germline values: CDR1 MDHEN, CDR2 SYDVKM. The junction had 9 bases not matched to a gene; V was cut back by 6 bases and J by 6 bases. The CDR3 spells CASRTLGGGAEQYF. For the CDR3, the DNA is TGTGCCAGCAGAACGCTCGGCGGGGGGGCCGAGCAGTACTTC.

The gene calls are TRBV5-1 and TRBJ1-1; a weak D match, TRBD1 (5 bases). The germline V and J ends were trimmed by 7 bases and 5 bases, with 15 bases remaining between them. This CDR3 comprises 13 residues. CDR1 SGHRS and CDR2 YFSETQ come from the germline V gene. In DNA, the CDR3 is TGCGCCAGCCGATTCGGGGGTTCGACTGAAGCTTTCTTT. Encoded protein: CASRFGGSTEAFF.

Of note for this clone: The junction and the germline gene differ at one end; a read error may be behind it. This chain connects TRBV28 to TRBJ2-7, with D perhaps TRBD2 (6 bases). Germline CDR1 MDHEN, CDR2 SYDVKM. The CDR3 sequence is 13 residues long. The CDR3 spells CASSLSGAYEQYF. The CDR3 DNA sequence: TGTGCCAGCAGCTTATCGGGGGCCTACGAGCAGTACTTC.

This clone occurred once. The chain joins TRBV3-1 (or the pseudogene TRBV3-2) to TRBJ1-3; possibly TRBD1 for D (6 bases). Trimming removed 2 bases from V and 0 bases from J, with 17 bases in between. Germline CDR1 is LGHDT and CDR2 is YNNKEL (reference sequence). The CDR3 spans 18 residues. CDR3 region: CASSQFRDTLYSGNTIYF. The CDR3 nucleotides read TGTGCCAGCAGCCAATTTAGGGACACACTATACTCTGGAAACACCATATATTTT.